The sequence of this TCR beta chain was determined in a study of blood T cell repertoires in COVID-19. Study summary: From T cells, B-cell-depleted T cells, or PBMCs came the material, which was cDNA or gDNA.

Measured with immunoSEQ multiplex PCR; TCRdb has only the in-frame clones, and not every one. The table lists some 150,000 clones, about four fifths of them singletons. The CDR3 is made up of 14 amino acids. Germline V lookup: CDR1 LNHDA, CDR2 SQIVND (reference sequence). V dropped 5 bases and J dropped 9 bases, with 17 bases sitting between them. This sequence joins TRBV19 and TRBJ2-1, with D maybe TRBD2 (7 bases). The specimen sequenced was peripheral blood. The receptor's source is a woman aged 60-70 years with acute or convalescent COVID-19. In DNA, the CDR3 is TGTGCCAGTAGTGGGGGGGGCGGGGCCGCTGAGCAGTTCTTC. Encoded protein: CASSGGGGAAEQFF.